Presented here are 6 T cell receptor beta chains from one specimen sequenced in a study of blood T cell repertoires in COVID-19. Sequenced by immunoSEQ multiplex PCR; TCRdb stores in-frame clones only, minus some. In the table there are roughly 120,000 clones, roughly 85% of which are singletons. The specimen was peripheral blood. These receptors originate from a man aged 25-40 years with acute or convalescent COVID-19.

This chain connects TRBV30 to TRBJ1-5; TRBD1 might be the D (5 bases). Trimming shortened V by 2 bases and J by 4 bases, and 12 bases separated the two germline ends. The CDR3 runs to 14 residues. Germline assignment: CDR1 GTSNPN and CDR2 SVGIG (reference sequence). Written as DNA, the CDR3 is TGTGCCTGGAGTTCGACAGCTTATAATCAGCCCCAGCATTTT. Protein product: CAWSSTAYNQPQHF.

The chain recombines TRBV28 with TRBJ2-3; weak D call: TRBD2 (6 bases). With 2 bases removed from V and 4 bases from J, the gap between germline ends came to 16 bases. Germline CDR1 is MDHEN and CDR2 is SYDVKM. The CDR3 totals 16 residues. The CDR3 loop is CASSLIAVSGADTQYF. The CDR3 coding sequence is TGTGCCAGCAGTTTAATAGCGGTCTCCGGGGCAGATACGCAGTATTTT.

The chain is built from TRBV2 and TRBJ1-2; D remains ambiguous. Deletions cut 3 bases from V and 4 bases from J, with 9 bases between. Per germline, CDR1 SNHLY and CDR2 FYNNEI. The CDR3 covers 13 residues. The CDR3 loop is CASSDPGTYGYTF. Here the CDR3 DNA reads TGTGCCAGCAGTGATCCGGGAACCTATGGCTACACCTTC.

The chain links TRBV29-1 to TRBJ2-2, with 7 bases fitting TRBD2. Germline-derived CDR1 and CDR2 are SQVTM and ANQGSEA. V trimming: 4 bases; J trimming: 4 bases; junction bases outside the gene matches: 9. The CDR3 is made up of 15 amino acids. CDR3 loop: CSVAPAGVGTGELFF. CDR3 nucleotide sequence: TGCAGCGTTGCCCCGGCGGGGGTGGGCACCGGGGAGCTGTTTTTT.

The chain recombines TRBV6-2 or TRBV6-3 with TRBJ1-1, with D possibly matching TRBD1 (5 bases). Germline V gives CDR1 MNHEY, CDR2 SVGEGT. This CDR3 region has 15 residues. V dropped 2 bases and J dropped 4 bases, with 14 bases sitting between them. This CDR3 reads CASSYPRTGPTEAFF. Written as DNA, the CDR3 is TGTGCCAGCAGTTACCCTCGTACAGGTCCCACTGAAGCTTTCTTT.

The rearrangement joins TRBV21-1 to TRBJ1-4. TRBV21-1 is given as a pseudogene. The CDR3 has 15 residues. In DNA form, the CDR3 reads TGTGCCAGCAGCAAAGGGAGAGGGAACCGCGAAAAACTGTTTTTT. This gives the protein CASSKGRGNREKLFF.